The present entry profiles one T cell receptor beta chain with its context. The target antigen is unknown. The CDR3 totals 12 residues. Trimming took 7 bases from V and 4 from J, leaving 10 bases between them. The germline V gene has CDR1 SNHLY and CDR2 FYNNEI. These data originate in a study of T cell responses to AZD1222 COVID-19 vaccine. Here immunoSEQ multiplex PCR was the method, and the copy in TCRdb shows in-frame clones only, minus some. This table holds about 86,000 clones, 89% found once. Study-level results: The breadth and depth of Spike-specific TCRs increased once two AZD1222 doses had been given.

The sequencing used peripheral blood, collected 28 days after the second AZD1222 dose. The receptor's source is an adult who received the AZD1222 COVID-19 vaccine. The rearrangement joins TRBV2 to TRBJ2-5, with D perhaps matching TRBD2 (6 bases). The CDR3 loop reads CASTSSVETQYF. The CDR3 DNA reads as TGTGCCAGCACCTCTAGCGTAGAGACCCAGTACTTC.